The present entry profiles one T cell receptor (beta chain) with its context. The junction does not match germline at one end; this may be a read error. This specimen comes from a study of blood T cells in healthy people across ages. At the level of the study: About one barcoded beta molecule was captured per two T cells (by template switching).

From germline, CDR1 is MNHEY and CDR2 SMNVEV (reference sequence). The CDR3 is made up of 15 amino acids. A second PCR, run for roughly 7 to 11 cycles, used a sample-barcoded 5' primer plus a J-beta primer mix. TCRdb analysed the 5' RACE reads with MiXCR anew, one entry per CDR3 protein. The sample shows fewer than 900,000 distinct CDR3 sequences, roughly 44% of them seen only once. Each donor was a healthy Caucasian individual from Russia, aged roughly 6 to 100. This chain links TRBV27 with TRBJ2-2; the match to TRBD2 covers 7 bases. This TCR was recovered from a woman aged 55-75 years in good health. The sample was blood. CDR3 DNA sequence: TGTGCCAGCAAAACGGGGAGGGTGAACACCGGGGAACTGTTTTTT. It translates to CASKTGRVNTGELFF.